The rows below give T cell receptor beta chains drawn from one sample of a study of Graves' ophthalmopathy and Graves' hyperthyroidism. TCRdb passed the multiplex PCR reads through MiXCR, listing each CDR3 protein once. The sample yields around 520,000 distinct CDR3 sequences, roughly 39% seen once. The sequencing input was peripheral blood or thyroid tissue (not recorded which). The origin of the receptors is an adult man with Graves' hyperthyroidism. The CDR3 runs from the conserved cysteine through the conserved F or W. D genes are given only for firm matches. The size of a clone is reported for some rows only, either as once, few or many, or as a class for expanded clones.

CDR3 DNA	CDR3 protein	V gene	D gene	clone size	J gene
TGTGCCACCAGCACGCGCCACGCCCGGGAGGGACAGGGGACCTCCTACGAGCAGTACTTC	CATSTRHAREGQGTSYEQYF	TRBV15	TRBD1	many	TRBJ2-7
TGCAGTGCTAGGACAGCTAATGAAAAACTGTTTTTT	CSARTANEKLFF	TRBV20-1	NA	NA	TRBJ1-4
TGCAGTGCCGACCCCCGGGTTGTCGAGCAGTACTTC	CSADPRVVEQYF	TRBV20-1	NA	many	TRBJ2-7
TGTGCCAGCAGGGGGGCGGGGACAGGGGGTGGCTACACCTTC	CASRGAGTGGGYTF	TRBV12-3/TRBV12-4	TRBD1	NA	TRBJ1-2
TGCGCCAGCACTGAGTCGGAGACCCAGTACTTC	CASTESETQYF	TRBV5-1	NA	many	TRBJ2-5
TGTGCCAGCAGCTTAGGACGCGGGGGGCCGAACAATGGCTACACCTTC	CASSLGRGGPNNGYTF	TRBV9	NA	NA	TRBJ1-2
TGCGCCAGCAGCCTGCGAGGGGGCACGGGTACATTGAACACTGAAGCTTTCTTT	CASSLRGGTGTLNTEAFF	TRBV5-1	TRBD1	many	TRBJ1-1
TGTGCCAGCAGCGAACTAGCGGGGGGGCTTGAGCAGTACTTC	CASSELAGGLEQYF	TRBV2	TRBD2	few	TRBJ2-7
TGTGCCAGTAGTATTGCGTTAGGGAGGACAGATACGCAGTATTTT	CASSIALGRTDTQYF	TRBV19	NA	few	TRBJ2-3
TGCAGTGCTAGAGATGCTAGCTCCTACGAGCAGTACTTC	CSARDASSYEQYF	TRBV20-1	NA	many	TRBJ2-7
TGTGCCACCAGTGATTTGCGGCTAGCGGGATCCGGGACGACGCACACTGAAGCTTTCTTT	CATSDLRLAGSGTTHTEAFF	TRBV24-1	NA	NA	TRBJ1-1
TGTGCCAGCAGGGCCGACAGCTCCCCCTACGAGCAGTACTTC	CASRADSSPYEQYF	TRBV25-1	NA	many	TRBJ2-7
TGCAGTGCTAAACCCCCCGGGTACGGAAACACCATATATTTT	CSAKPPGYGNTIYF	TRBV20-1	NA	many	TRBJ1-3
TGTGCCAGCAGTGAAAGCCAGGAACTGCAAGAGACCCAGTACTTC	CASSESQELQETQYF	TRBV2	NA	few	TRBJ2-5
TGTGCCAGTAGGGACAGGGAAAGGTCTAGCAATCAGCCCCAGCATTTT	CASRDRERSSNQPQHF	TRBV19	TRBD1	few	TRBJ1-5
TGTGCCAGCAGCCAAGAACAGGGGACTGAAGCTTTCTTT	CASSQEQGTEAFF	TRBV14	TRBD1	many	TRBJ1-1
TGTGCCAGCAGCCTTGGAGGGGGATACACTGAAGCTTTCTTT	CASSLGGGYTEAFF	TRBV12-3/TRBV12-4	NA	many	TRBJ1-1
TGCGCCAGCAGTGAGATCGGGGTCTCGGGAGGAAACACCTTC	CASSEIGVSGGNTF	TRBV10-2	NA	NA	TRBJ1-2
TGTGCCAGTAGTATCCTACAGGGGGCTTTCTACAATGAGCAGTTCTTC	CASSILQGAFYNEQFF	TRBV19	TRBD1	NA	TRBJ2-1
TGTGCCAGCAACGATGTAGGGAATGGCTACACCTTC	CASNDVGNGYTF	TRBV9	NA	NA	TRBJ1-2
TGTGCCACCAGCGTAGGACTAGCGGAGGGGAGAGAGACCCAGTACTTC	CATSVGLAEGRETQYF	TRBV15	TRBD2	NA	TRBJ2-5
TGTGCCAGCTCCTTCCCGACAGGGGGCGGCGAGACCCAGCATTTT	CASSFPTGGGETQHF	TRBV2	TRBD1	NA	TRBJ1-5
TGTGCCAGCAGTTGCCTTGCGACGTCGGATTCACCCCTCCACTTT	CASSCLATSDSPLHF	TRBV10-3	NA	NA	TRBJ1-6
TGCAGCGCCGAGACTAGCGGGGGCTCCTACGAGCAGTACTTC	CSAETSGGSYEQYF	TRBV29-1	TRBD2	many	TRBJ2-7
TGTGCCAGCAGTCCCACGGGACAGGGGGCGCGAGAGACCCAGTACTTC	CASSPTGQGARETQYF	TRBV2	TRBD1	NA	TRBJ2-5
TGTGCCAGCAGTGATAGCGGGACGAGCACCGGGGAGCTGTTCTTT	CASSDSGTSTGELFF	TRBV25-1	TRBD2	NA	TRBJ2-2
TGCAGCGTTGGGGCAGAGCGAGAGACCCAGTACTTC	CSVGAERETQYF	TRBV29-1	NA	NA	TRBJ2-5
TGTGCCAGCAGCGTAGACTGGTCCTCTGGAAACACCATATATTTT	CASSVDWSSGNTIYF	TRBV9	NA	many	TRBJ1-3
TGCGCCAGCAGCCCAGCGGGGGGTGGGGGCAATGAGCAGTTCTTC	CASSPAGGGGNEQFF	TRBV10-2	TRBD2	NA	TRBJ2-1
TGTGCCAGCAGCCCTGGGGGCGCCGGCTACACCTTC	CASSPGGAGYTF	TRBV7-2	NA	few	TRBJ1-2
TGTGCCAGCAGCTTAGGTGGGGCAGGGGGGAGCTCTGGGGCCAACGAGCAGTACTTC	CASSLGGAGGSSGANEQYF	TRBV7-2	NA	NA	TRBJ2-7
TGCGCCAGCAGCCAAGATCCGCGCGCGACTAGCTGGTACGAGCAGTACTTC	CASSQDPRATSWYEQYF	TRBV4-1	TRBD2	NA	TRBJ2-7
TGTGCCGGCAGTGGGGTTTTGGACTCTGGAAACACCATATATTTT	CAGSGVLDSGNTIYF	TRBV2	NA	NA	TRBJ1-3
TGTGCCAGTAGCATGGGCGGGAGCGGAAATCAGCCCCAGCATTTT	CASSMGGSGNQPQHF	TRBV19	NA	NA	TRBJ1-5
TGCAGTGCTGGAGATACGAAGGGTGGACTAGCGGGAGGGTTTTCCTACGAGCAGTACTTC	CSAGDTKGGLAGGFSYEQYF	TRBV20-1	TRBD2	NA	TRBJ2-7
TGCGCCAGCAGGAGACCGGGTGCCAGAAACACCATATATTTT	CASRRPGARNTIYF	TRBV10-2	NA	many	TRBJ1-3
TGTGCCACCAGTGATAGACAGGGTTCGAATGAGCAGTTCTTC	CATSDRQGSNEQFF	TRBV24-1	TRBD1	NA	TRBJ2-1
TGTGCCAGCAGCTTAGGGATGATCAACTATGGCTACACCTTC	CASSLGMINYGYTF	TRBV11-2	NA	many	TRBJ1-2
TGTGCCAGCAGCTCGGGGAGCGCTGGAAACACCATATATTTT	CASSSGSAGNTIYF	TRBV7-9	NA	many	TRBJ1-3
TGCAGTGCTAGAGCCGGGACAGGAGCATTGAACACTGAAGCTTTCTTT	CSARAGTGALNTEAFF	TRBV20-1	TRBD1	NA	TRBJ1-1
TGTGCCAGCAGTTTAAGGGCTAGACACACAGATACGCAGTATTTT	CASSLRARHTDTQYF	TRBV12-3/TRBV12-4	NA	NA	TRBJ2-3
TGTGCCAGCAGCTTAGGCCGGGCAGGGGGCTCCTACGAGCAGTACTTC	CASSLGRAGGSYEQYF	TRBV13	TRBD1	many	TRBJ2-7
TGTGCCAGCAGCTCAAGGGGGGAGGCCATATATTTT	CASSSRGEAIYF	TRBV7-6	NA	many	TRBJ1-3
TGTGCCACCAGCGTCTGGAGCTCCTACGAGCAGTACTTC	CATSVWSSYEQYF	TRBV15	NA	NA	TRBJ2-7
TGTGCCAGCAGCCGGGGGACGGGCGGTAATCAGCCCCAGCATTTT	CASSRGTGGNQPQHF	TRBV11-2	NA	many	TRBJ1-5
TGCAGTGCTAAATTGGCGTACGAGCAGTACTTC	CSAKLAYEQYF	TRBV20-1	NA	many	TRBJ2-7
TGCGCCAGCAGCTTGGGGGGACGGGCTAACTATGGCTACACCTTC	CASSLGGRANYGYTF	TRBV5-1	NA	NA	TRBJ1-2
TGTGCCAGCTCACCAAATCAAGCGGGAAACACCATATATTTT	CASSPNQAGNTIYF	TRBV7-8	NA	NA	TRBJ1-3
TGTGCCATCAGCCCCCAGGACAGGCGGGAAGAGACCCAGTACTTC	CAISPQDRREETQYF	TRBV10-3	TRBD1	NA	TRBJ2-5
TGCAGCGTTGTGTTGGGACTCGTCTACAATGAGCAGTTCTTC	CSVVLGLVYNEQFF	TRBV29-1	NA	NA	TRBJ2-1